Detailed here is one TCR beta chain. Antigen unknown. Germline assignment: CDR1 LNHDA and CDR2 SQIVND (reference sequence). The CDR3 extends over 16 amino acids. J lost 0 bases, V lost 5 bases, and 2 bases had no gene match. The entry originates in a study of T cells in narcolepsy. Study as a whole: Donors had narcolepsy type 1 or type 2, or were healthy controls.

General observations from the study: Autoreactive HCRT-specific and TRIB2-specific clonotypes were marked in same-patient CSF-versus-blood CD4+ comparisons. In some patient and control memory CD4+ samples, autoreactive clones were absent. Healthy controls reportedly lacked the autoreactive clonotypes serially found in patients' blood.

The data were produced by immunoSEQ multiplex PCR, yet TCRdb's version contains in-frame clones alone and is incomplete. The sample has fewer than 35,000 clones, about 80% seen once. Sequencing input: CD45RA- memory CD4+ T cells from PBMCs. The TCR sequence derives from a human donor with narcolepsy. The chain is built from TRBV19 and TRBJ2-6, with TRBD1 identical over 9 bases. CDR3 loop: CASSSDRGSGANVLTF. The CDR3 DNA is TGTGCCAGTAGTTCGGACAGGGGCTCTGGGGCCAACGTCCTGACTTTC.